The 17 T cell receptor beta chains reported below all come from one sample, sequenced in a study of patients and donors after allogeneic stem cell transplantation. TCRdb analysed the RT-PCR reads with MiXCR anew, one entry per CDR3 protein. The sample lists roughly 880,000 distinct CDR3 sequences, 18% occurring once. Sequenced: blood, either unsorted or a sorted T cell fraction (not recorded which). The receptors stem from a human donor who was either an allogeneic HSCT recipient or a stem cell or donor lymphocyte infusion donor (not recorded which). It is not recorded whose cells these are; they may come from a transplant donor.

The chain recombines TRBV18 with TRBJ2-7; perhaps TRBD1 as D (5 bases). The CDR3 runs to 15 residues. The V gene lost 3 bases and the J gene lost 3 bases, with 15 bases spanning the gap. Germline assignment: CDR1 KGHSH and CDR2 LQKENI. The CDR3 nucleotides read TGTGCCAGCTCACCCGGACAAGGATCCCACTACGAGCAGTACTTC. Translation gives CASSPGQGSHYEQYF.

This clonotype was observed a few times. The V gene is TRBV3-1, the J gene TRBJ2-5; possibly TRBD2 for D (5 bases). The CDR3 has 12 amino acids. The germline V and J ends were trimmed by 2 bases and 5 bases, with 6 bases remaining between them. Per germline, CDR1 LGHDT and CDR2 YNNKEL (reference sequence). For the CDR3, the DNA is TGTGCCAGCAGCCAACCGGGGGAGACCCAGTACTTC. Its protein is CASSQPGETQYF.

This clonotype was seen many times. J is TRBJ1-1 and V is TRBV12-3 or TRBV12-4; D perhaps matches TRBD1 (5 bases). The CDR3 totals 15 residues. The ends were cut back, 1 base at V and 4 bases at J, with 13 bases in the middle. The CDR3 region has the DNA TGTGCCAGCAGTTTAGGGGCCCGGGGGGGCACTGAAGCTTTCTTT. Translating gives CASSLGARGGTEAFF.

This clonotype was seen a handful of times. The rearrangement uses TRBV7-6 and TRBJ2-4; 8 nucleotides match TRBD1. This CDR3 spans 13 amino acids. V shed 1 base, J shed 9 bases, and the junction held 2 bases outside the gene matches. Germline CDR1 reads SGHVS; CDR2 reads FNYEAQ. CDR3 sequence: CASSLGTGSIQYF. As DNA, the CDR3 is TGTGCCAGCAGCTTAGGGACAGGGAGCATTCAGTACTTC. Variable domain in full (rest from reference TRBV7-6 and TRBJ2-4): GAGVSQSPRYKVTKRGQDVALRCDPISGHVSLYWYRQALGQGPEFLTYFNYEAQQDKSGLPNDRFSAERPEGSISTLTIQRTEQRDSAMYRCASSLGTGSIQYFGAGTRLSVL.

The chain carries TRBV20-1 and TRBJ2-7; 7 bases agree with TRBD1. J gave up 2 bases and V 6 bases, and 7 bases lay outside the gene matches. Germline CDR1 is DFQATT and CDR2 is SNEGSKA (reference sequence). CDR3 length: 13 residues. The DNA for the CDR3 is TGCAGTGCCAAGACAGGGACCCCCTACGAGCAGTACTTC. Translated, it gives CSAKTGTPYEQYF.

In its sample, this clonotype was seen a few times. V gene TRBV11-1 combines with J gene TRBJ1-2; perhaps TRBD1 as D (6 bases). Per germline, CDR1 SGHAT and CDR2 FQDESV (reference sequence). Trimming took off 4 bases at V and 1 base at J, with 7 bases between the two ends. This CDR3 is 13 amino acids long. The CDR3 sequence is CASSSDSNYGYTF. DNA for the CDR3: TGTGCCAGCAGCTCGGACAGTAACTATGGCTACACCTTC.

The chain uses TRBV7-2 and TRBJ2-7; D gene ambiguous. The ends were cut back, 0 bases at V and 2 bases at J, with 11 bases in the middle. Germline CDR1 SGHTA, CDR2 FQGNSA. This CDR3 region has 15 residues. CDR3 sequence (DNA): TGTGCCAGCAGCTTAGCAAAAGGGTTTGCCTACGAGCAGTACTTC. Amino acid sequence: CASSLAKGFAYEQYF.

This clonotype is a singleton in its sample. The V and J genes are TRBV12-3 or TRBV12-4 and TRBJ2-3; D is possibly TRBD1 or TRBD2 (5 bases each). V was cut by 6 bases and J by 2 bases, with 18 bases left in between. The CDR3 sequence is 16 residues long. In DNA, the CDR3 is TGTGCCAGCAGGGGTCCCCTCGAGGGGAACACAGATACGCAGTATTTT. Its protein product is CASRGPLEGNTDTQYF.

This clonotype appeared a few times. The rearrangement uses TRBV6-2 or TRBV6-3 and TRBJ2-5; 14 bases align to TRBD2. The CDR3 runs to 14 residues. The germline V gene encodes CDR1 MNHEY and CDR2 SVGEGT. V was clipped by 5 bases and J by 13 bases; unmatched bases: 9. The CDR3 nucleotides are TGTGCCAGCAGTGGGACTAGCGGGGGCACATTGCTGTACTTC. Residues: CASSGTSGGTLLYF.

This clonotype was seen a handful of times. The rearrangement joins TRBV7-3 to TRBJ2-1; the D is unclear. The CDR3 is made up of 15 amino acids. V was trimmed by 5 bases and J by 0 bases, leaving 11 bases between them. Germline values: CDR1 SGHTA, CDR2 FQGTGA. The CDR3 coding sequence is TGTGCCAGCAGCATGGACGGAATCTCCTACAATGAGCAGTTCTTC. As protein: CASSMDGISYNEQFF.

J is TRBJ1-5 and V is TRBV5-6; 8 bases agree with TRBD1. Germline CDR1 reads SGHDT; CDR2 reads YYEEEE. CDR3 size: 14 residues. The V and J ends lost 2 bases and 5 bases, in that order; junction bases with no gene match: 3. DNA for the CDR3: TGTGCCAGCAGCTTTGGACAGGGCCATCAGCCCCAGCATTTT. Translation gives CASSFGQGHQPQHF.

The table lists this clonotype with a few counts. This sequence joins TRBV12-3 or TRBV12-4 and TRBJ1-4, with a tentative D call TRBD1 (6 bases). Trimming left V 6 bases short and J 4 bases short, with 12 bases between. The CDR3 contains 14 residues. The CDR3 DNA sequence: TGTGCCAGCAGCCACAGGGCGGTTAATGAAAAACTGTTTTTT. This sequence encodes CASSHRAVNEKLFF.

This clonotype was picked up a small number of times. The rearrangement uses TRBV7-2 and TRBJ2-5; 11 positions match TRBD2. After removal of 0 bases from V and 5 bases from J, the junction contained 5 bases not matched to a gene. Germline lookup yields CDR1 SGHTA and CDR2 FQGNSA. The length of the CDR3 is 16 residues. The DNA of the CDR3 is TGTGCCAGCAGCTTAGCAAAACTAGCGGGAGTGGAGACCCAGTACTTC. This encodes CASSLAKLAGVETQYF.

Here the CDR3 reads CATSVTGGRHNEQFF. DNA for the CDR3: TGTGCCACCAGTGTAACAGGGGGCCGCCACAATGAGCAGTTCTTC. The V call is TRBV24-1, the J call TRBJ2-1; 9 bases fit TRBD1. Germline lookup yields CDR1 KGHDR and CDR2 SFDVKD. V dropped 5 bases and J dropped 5; count of bases not matched to a gene: 6. The CDR3 consists of 15 residues.

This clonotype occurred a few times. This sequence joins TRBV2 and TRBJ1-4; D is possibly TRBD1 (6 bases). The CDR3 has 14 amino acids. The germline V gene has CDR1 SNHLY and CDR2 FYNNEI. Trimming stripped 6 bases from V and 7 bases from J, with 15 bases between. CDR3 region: CASRGQPAPEKLFF. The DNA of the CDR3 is TGTGCCAGCAGAGGACAGCCTGCGCCTGAAAAACTGTTTTTT.

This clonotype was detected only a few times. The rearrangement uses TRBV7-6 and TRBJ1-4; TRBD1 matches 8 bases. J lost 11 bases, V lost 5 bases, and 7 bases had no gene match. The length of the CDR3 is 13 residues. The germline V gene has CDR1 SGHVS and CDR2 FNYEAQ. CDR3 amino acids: CASSAGTGHKLFF. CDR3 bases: TGTGCCAGCAGCGCCGGGACAGGACATAAACTGTTTTTT.

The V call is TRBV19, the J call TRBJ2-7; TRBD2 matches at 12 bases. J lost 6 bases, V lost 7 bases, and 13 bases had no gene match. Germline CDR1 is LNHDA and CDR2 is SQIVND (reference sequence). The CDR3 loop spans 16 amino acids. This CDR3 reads CASTSRLGLAGGEQYF. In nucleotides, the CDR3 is TGTGCCAGTACATCTCGGTTGGGACTAGCGGGTGGCGAGCAGTACTTC.